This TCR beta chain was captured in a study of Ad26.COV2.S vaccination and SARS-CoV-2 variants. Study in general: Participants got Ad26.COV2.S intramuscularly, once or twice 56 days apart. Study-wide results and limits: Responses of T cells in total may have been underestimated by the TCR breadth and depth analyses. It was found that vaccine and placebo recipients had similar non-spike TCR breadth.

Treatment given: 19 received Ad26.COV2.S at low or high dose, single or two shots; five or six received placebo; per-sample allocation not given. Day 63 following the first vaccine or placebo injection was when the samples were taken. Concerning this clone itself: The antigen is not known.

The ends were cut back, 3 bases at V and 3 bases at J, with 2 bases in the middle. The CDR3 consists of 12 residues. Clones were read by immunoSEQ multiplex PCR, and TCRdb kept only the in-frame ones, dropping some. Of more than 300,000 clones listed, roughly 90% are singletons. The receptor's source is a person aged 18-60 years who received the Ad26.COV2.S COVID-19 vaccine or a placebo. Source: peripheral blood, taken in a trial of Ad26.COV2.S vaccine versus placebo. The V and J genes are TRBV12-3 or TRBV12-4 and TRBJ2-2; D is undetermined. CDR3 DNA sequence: TGTGCCAGCAGTTTGGACACCGGGGAGCTGTTTTTT. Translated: CASSLDTGELFF.